This paragraph covers one T cell receptor (beta chain) sequence. The antigen it recognizes is unknown. No per-base quality is available; no much larger clone lies one base away. This record comes from a study of graft-versus-host responses after intestinal transplantation (TCRdb year 2021). A note on the overall study: The transplants that recipients received were multivisceral, liver-intestinal, or isolated intestinal. The cohort enrolled some 23 intestinal transplant recipients, one of whom was a retransplant, and a few patients without pretransplant specimens were excluded. Anti-thymocyte globulin induction was given to all recipients, followed by maintenance tacrolimus and steroids for approximately three years. A peak of at least 4% donor T cells among recipient peripheral blood mononuclear cells was the definition used for donor T cell macrochimerism. Samples from a few later patients were sequenced in-house on an Illumina MiSeq with MiXCR processing rather than by the commercial service. After intestinal transplantation, graft-versus-host and host-versus-graft alloreactive T cell clones were followed in the graft, circulation and bone marrow using bulk TCR-beta CDR3 sequencing. Alloreactive clones were identified by sequencing pre-transplant mixed lymphocyte reaction products and comparing these products with unstimulated pre-transplant donor and recipient T cells. General findings and caveats noted by the study authors: GvH clones were detected in recipient bone marrow, and some of these GvH clones were observed earlier in ileal mucosa or blood, consistent with an intestinal mucosal origin. The relatively low number and heterogeneity of intestinal transplant patients limited the conclusions. In the allografts of patients with donor T cell macrochimerism, GvH to HvG T cell clonal ratios were high. Early after transplant, peak levels of circulating GvH clones were found to be associated with declines in HvG clones.

The method behind the library was the immunoSEQ multiplex PCR assay. For most patients, genomic DNA was isolated using the Qiagen DNeasy Blood and Tissue Kit and was shipped frozen to Adaptive Biotechnologies for TCR sequencing. For most patients, high-throughput TCR-beta CDR3 sequencing of genomic DNA was performed by Adaptive Biotechnologies. In the authors' own workflow: Adaptive's ImmunoSEQ software was the source of the TCR sequencing data for over 15 patients, while a few other patients were processed with MiXCR and VDJtools. To correct CD4 versus CD8 sorting errors, any sequence found in both subsets at a frequency ratio below 5:1 was removed. CDR3 nucleotide sequences shared between donor and recipient were removed because their origin could not be assigned. To be classed as alloreactive, a clone needed at least 2-fold expansion over unstimulated cells and a minimum CFSE-low frequency of 0.002% (template counts) or 0.001% (read counts). Clones detected in sequenced pre-transplant spleen, lymph node, or MLR CFSE-low populations of the donor or recipient were defined as mappable. Cumulative frequency of alloreactive clones was calculated as a percentage of all sequences weighted by copy number. TCRdb retrieved this table from immuneACCESS and kept in-frame rearrangements only. Not all clones are present; in checked studies, unresolved V genes account for under half, and no reason is known for the remainder. That table furnishes V, J and clone size, whereas the DNA furnished D and trimming. The sample profile shows roughly 120,000 clones; about 93% of them were found once. The top ten constitute around 0.12% of the sample.

The CDR3 contains 14 residues, cysteine and phenylalanine counted. The retained sequence is limited to the CDR3, 42 bases, with the frame set at the first base. The germline V gene encodes CDR1 SGHVS and CDR2 FNYEAQ. V ends up 2 bases short and J 5 bases short, with an unmatched junction base count of 5. The time point label corresponds to: cells obtained before transplantation from donor or recipient. CD3+CD4+ and CD3+CD8+ populations were FACS-sorted from unstimulated pre-transplant donor and recipient cells taken from spleen or lymph nodes. The sample in question was unstimulated CD4+ T cells sorted from spleen or lymph node cells, obtained before intestinal transplant. This clonotype originated in a human donor who received an intestinal transplant. The sequence is built from TRBV7-6 and TRBJ1-1; a stretch of 7 junction bases matches TRBD1. DNA sequence: TGTGCCAGCAGCTTAAGACAGGGAGGGACTGAAGCTTTCTTT. The encoded protein is CASSLRQGGTEAFF.